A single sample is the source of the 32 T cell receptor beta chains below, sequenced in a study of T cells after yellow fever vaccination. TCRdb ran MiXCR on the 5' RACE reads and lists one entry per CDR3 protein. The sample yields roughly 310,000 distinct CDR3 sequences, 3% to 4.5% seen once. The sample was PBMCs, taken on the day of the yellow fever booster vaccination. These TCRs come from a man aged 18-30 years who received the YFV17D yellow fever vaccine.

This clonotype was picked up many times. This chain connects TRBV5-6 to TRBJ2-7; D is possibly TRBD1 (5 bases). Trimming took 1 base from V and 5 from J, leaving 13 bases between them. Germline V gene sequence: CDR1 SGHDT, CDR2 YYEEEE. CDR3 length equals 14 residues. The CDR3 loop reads CASSLKGYGHEQYF. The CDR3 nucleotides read TGTGCCAGCAGCTTGAAGGGGTACGGGCACGAGCAGTACTTC.

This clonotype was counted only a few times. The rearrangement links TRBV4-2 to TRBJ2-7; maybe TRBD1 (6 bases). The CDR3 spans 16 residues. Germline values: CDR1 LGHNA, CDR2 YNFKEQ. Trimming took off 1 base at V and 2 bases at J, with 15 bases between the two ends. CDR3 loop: CASSQGLAGEPYEQYF. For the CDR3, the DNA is TGTGCCAGCAGCCAAGGGCTGGCAGGGGAGCCCTACGAGCAGTACTTC.

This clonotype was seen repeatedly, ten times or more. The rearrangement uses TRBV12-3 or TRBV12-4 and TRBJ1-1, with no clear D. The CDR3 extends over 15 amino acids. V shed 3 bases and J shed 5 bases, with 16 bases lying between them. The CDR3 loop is CASSLIEVLGTEAFF. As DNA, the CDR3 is TGTGCCAGCAGTTTGATCGAGGTACTTGGGACTGAAGCTTTCTTT.

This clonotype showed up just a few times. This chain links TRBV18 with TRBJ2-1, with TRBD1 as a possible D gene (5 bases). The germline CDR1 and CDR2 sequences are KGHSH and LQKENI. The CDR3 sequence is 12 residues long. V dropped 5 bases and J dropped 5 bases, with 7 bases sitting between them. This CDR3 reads CASSEGDNEQFF. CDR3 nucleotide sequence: TGTGCCAGCTCAGAAGGGGACAATGAGCAGTTCTTC.

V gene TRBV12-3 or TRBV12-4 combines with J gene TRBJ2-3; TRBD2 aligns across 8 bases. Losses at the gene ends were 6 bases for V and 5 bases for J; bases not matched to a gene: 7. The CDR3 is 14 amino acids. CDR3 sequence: CASRTAGVGDTQYF. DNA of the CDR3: TGTGCCAGCAGAACAGCGGGGGTTGGAGATACGCAGTATTTT.

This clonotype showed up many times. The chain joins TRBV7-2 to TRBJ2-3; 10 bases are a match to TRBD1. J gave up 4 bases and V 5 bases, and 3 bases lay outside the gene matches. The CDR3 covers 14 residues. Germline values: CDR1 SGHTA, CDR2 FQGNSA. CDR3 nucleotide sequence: TGTGCCAGCAGCCCCGGACAGGGGGCAGATACGCAGTATTTT. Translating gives CASSPGQGADTQYF.

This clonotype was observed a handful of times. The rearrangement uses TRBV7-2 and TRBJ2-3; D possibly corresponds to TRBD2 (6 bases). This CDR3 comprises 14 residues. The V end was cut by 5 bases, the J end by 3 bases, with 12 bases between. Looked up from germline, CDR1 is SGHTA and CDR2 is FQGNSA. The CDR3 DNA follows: TGTGCCAGCAGCACCCGACTAGAAACAGATACGCAGTATTTT. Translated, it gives CASSTRLETDTQYF.

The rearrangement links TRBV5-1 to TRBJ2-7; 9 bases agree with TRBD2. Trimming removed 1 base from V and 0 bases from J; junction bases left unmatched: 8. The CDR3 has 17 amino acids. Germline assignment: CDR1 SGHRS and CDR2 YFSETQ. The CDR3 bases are TGCGCCAGCAGCTTGCTGGCGGGGGGGCCGAGCTCCTACGAGCAGTACTTC. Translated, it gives CASSLLAGGPSSYEQYF.

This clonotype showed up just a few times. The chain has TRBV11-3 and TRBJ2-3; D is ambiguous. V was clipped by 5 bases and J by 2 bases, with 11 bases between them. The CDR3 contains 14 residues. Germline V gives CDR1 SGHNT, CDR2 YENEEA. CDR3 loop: CASSPPGITDTQYF. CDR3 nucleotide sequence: TGTGCCAGCAGCCCCCCGGGTATCACAGATACGCAGTATTTT.

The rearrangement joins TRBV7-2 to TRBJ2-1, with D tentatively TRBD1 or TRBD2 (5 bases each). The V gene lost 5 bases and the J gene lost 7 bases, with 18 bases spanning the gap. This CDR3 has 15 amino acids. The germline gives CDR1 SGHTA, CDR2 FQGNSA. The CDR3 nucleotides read TGTGCCAGCAGCCCCAGGACCAGCTGGGGGAATGAGCAGTTCTTC. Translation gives CASSPRTSWGNEQFF.

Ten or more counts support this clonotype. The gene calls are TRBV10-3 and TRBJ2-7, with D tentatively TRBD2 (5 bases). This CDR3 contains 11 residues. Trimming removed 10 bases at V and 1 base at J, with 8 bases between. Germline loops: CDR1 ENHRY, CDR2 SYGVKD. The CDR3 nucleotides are TGTGCCACCCGGACTTCCTACGAGCAGTACTTC. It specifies CATRTSYEQYF.

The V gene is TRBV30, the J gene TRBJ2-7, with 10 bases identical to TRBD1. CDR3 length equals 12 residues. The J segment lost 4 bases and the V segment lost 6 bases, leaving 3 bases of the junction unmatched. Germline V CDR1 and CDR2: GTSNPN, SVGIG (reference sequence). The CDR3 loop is CACWTGGYEQYF. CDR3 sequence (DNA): TGTGCCTGTTGGACAGGGGGTTACGAGCAGTACTTC. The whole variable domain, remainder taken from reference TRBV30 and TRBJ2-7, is SQTIHQWPATLVQPVGSPLSLECTVEGTSNPNLYWYRQAAGRGLQLLFYSVGIGQISSEVPQNLSASRPQDRQFILSSKKLLLSDSGFYLCACWTGGYEQYFGPGTRLTVT.

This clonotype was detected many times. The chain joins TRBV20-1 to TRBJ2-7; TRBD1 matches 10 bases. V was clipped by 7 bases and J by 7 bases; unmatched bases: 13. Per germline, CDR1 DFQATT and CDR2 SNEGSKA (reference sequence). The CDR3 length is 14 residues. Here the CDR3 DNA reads TGCAGTGGCACCCCTCGACAGGGGGCGCTTGAGCAGTACGTC. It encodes CSGTPRQGALEQYV.

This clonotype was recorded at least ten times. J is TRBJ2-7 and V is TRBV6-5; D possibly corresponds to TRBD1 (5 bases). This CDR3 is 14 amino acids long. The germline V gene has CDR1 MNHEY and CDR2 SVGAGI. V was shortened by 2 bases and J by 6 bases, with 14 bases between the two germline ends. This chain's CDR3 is CASSYGQGATEQYF. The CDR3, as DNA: TGTGCCAGCAGTTACGGGCAGGGTGCCACCGAGCAGTACTTC.

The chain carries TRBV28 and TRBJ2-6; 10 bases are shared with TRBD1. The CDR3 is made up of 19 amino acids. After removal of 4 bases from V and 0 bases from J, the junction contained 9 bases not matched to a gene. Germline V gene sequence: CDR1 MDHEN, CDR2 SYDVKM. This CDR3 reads CASSSPTGGFGSGANVLTF. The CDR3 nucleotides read TGTGCCAGCAGTTCCCCGACAGGGGGCTTTGGCTCTGGGGCCAACGTCCTGACTTTC.

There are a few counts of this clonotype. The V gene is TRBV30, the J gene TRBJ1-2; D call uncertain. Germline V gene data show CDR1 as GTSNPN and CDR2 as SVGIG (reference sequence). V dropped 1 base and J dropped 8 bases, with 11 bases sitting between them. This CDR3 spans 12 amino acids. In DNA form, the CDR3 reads TGTGCCTGGAGTGCCTCTCCTGGGGGCTACACCTTC. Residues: CAWSASPGGYTF.

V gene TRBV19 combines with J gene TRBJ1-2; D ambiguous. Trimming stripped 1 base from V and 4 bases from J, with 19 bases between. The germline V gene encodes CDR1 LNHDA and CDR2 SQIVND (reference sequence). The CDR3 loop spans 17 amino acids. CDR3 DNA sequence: TGTGCCAGTAGTATAGTACGGGCCAATAACGGAGGCTATGGCTACACCTTC. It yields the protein CASSIVRANNGGYGYTF. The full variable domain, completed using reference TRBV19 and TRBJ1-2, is DGGITQSPKYLFRKEGQNVTLSCEQNLNHDAMYWYRQDPGQGLRLIYYSQIVNDFQKGDIAEGYSVSREKKESFPLTVTSAQKNPTAFYLCASSIVRANNGGYGYTFGSGTRLTVV.

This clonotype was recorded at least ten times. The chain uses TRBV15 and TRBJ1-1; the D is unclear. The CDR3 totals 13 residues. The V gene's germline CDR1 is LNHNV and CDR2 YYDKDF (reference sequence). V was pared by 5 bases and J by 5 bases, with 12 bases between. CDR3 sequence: CATSPPSGTEAFF. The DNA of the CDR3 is TGTGCCACCAGCCCGCCGAGTGGTACTGAAGCTTTCTTT.

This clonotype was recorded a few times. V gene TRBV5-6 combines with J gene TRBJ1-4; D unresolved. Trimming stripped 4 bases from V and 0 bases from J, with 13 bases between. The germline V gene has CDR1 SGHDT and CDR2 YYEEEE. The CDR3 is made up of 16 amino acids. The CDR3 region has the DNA TGTGCCAGCAGCCGGCCCGGGATTTCAACTAATGAAAAACTGTTTTTT. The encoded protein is CASSRPGISTNEKLFF.

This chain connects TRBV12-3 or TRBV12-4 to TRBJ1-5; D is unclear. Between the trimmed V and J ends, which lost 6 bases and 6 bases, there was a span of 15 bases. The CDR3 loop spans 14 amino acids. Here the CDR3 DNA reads TGTGCCAGCAGCCCCTTAACGCGGGCTCAGCCCCAGCATTTT. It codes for CASSPLTRAQPQHF.

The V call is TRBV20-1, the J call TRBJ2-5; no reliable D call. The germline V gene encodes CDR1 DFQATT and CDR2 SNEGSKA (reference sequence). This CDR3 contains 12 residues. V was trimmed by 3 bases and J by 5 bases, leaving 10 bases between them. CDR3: CSASEVGETQYF. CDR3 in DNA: TGCAGTGCTAGTGAGGTCGGCGAGACCCAGTACTTC.

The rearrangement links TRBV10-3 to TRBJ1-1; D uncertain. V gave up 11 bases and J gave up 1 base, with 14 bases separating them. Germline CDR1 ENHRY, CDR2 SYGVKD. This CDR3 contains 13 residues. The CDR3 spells CAARHQENTEAFF. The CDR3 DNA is TGTGCCGCCCGACATCAAGAGAACACTGAAGCTTTCTTT.

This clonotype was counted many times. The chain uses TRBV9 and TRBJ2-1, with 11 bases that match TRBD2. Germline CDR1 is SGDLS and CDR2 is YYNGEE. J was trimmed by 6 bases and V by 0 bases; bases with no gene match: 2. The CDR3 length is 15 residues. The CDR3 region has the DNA TGTGCCAGCAGCGTAGTAGCGGGGGGGCCCAATGAGCAGTTCTTC. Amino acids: CASSVVAGGPNEQFF.

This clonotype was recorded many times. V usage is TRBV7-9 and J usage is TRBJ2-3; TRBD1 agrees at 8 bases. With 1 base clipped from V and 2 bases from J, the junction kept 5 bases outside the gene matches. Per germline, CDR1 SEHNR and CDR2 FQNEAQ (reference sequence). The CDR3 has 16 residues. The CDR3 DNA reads TGTGCCAGCAGCTTAGTTTCGGGACAGGTCACAGATACGCAGTATTTT. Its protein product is CASSLVSGQVTDTQYF.

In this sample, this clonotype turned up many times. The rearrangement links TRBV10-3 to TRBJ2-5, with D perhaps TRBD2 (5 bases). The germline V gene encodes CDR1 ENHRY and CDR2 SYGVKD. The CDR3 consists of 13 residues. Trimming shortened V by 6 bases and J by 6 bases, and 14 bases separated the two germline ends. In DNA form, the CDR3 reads TGTGCCATCAGGGGAGCCTTGTATCAGACCCAGTACTTC. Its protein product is CAIRGALYQTQYF.

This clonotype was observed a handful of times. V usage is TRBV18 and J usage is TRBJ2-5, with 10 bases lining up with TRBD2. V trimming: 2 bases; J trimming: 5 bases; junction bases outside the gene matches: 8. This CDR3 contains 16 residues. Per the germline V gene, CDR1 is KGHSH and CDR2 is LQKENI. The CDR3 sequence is CASSPASGGAGETQYF. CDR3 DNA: TGTGCCAGCTCACCAGCCAGCGGGGGGGCTGGGGAGACCCAGTACTTC.

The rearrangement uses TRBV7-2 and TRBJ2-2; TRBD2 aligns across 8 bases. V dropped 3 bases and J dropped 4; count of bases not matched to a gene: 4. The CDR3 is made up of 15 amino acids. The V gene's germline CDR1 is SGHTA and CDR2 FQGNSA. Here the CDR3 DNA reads TGTGCCAGCAGCTTGGCGGGGGGTACCACCGGGGAGCTGTTTTTT. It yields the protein CASSLAGGTTGELFF.

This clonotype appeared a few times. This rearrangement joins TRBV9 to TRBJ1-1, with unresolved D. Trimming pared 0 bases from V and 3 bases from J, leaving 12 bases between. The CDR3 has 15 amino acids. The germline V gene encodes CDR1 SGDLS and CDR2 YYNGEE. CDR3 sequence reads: CASSVGSSSDTEAFF. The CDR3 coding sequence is TGTGCCAGCAGCGTAGGTTCTTCGTCGGACACTGAAGCTTTCTTT. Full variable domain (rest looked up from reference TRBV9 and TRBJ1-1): DSGVTQTPKHLITATGQRVTLRCSPRSGDLSVYWYQQSLDQGLQFLIQYYNGEERAKGNILERFSAQQFPDLHSELNLSSLELGDSALYFCASSVGSSSDTEAFFGQGTRLTVV.

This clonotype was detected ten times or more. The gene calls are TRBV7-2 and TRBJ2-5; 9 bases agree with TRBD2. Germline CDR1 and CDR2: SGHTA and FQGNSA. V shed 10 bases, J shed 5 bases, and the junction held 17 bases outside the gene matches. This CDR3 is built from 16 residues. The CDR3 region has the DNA TGTGCCACTTCGATGGGGCGGGGGGGAGATGTGGAGACCCAGTACTTC. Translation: CATSMGRGGDVETQYF.

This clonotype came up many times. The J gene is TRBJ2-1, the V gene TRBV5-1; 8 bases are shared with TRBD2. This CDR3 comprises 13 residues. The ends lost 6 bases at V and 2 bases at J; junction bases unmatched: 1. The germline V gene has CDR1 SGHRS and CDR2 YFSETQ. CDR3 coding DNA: TGCGCCAGCAAGCGGGGGACCTACAATGAGCAGTTCTTC. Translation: CASKRGTYNEQFF. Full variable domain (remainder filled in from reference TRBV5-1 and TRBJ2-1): KAGVTQTPRYLIKTRGQQVTLSCSPISGHRSVSWYQQTPGQGLQFLFEYFSETQRNKGNFPGRFSGRQFSNSRSEMNVSTLELGDSALYLCASKRGTYNEQFFGPGTRLTVL.

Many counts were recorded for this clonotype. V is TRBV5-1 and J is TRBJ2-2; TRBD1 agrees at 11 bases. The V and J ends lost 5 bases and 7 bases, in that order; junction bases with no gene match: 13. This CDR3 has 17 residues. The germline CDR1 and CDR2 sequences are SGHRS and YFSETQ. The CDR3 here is CASSRNMDRGRFGELFF. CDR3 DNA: TGCGCCAGCAGTCGGAACATGGACAGGGGGCGCTTCGGGGAGCTGTTTTTT.

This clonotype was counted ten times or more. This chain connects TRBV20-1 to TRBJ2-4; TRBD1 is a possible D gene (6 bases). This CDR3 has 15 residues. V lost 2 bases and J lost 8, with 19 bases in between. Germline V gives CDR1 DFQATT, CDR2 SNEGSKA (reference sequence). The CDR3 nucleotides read TGCAGTGCTAGATCCGATACAGGGTTCAGTGACATTCAGTACTTC. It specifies CSARSDTGFSDIQYF.